Listed here are 9 T cell receptor beta chains from one sample, sequenced in a study of shared clonotypes between healthy human individuals. Measured with immunoSEQ multiplex PCR; TCRdb has only the in-frame clones, and not every one. The table has around 510,000 clones, around 77% seen once. Material for sequencing was PBMCs. The receptors shown here come from a woman in her 40s in good health. Some clones in this sample may be carry-over from other donors' samples.

This rearrangement joins TRBV7-2 to TRBJ2-3, with 10 nucleotides matching TRBD2. The CDR3 extends over 16 amino acids. V lost 5 bases to trimming and J lost 3 bases; unmatched junction nucleotides: 8. Germline V gene data show CDR1 as SGHTA and CDR2 as FQGNSA. In nucleotides, the CDR3 is TGTGCCAGCAGCCCGTTTAGCGGGAGGAGGACAGATACGCAGTATTTT. Translating it yields CASSPFSGRRTDTQYF.

This clone has a handful of counts. The chain joins TRBV6-6 to TRBJ2-7; D is uncertain. Germline assignment: CDR1 MNHNY and CDR2 SVGAGI (reference sequence). V was trimmed by 7 bases and J by 5 bases, leaving 6 bases between them. The CDR3 runs 10 residues. The CDR3 protein is CASKSHEQYF. In DNA form, the CDR3 reads TGTGCCAGCAAGTCACACGAGCAGTACTTC.

This clone was counted once. The CDR3 spells CASSLALRPLAEQFF. CDR3 bases: TGCGCCAGCAGCTTGGCTTTGAGACCACTTGCCGAGCAGTTCTTC. The V call is TRBV5-1, the J call TRBJ2-1; unclear D gene. The CDR3 has 15 amino acids. Germline assignment: CDR1 SGHRS and CDR2 YFSETQ. V gave up 0 bases and J gave up 10 bases, with 17 bases separating them.

As concerns this clone: One end of the junction fails to match germline, which may point to a read error. The same CDR3 arises from other DNA sequences in this sample as well. This chain connects TRBV7-9 to TRBJ1-2; 10 nucleotides align to TRBD1. This CDR3 has 16 amino acids. CDR1 and CDR2 (germline): SEHNR, FQNEAQ (reference sequence). This CDR3 is CASSYDTATGGGGYTF. Here the CDR3 DNA reads TGTGCCAGTAGCTACGATACCGCGACAGGGGGCGGTGGCTACACCTTC. Complete variable domain (other parts from reference TRBV7-9 and TRBJ1-2): DTGVSQNPRHKITKRGQNVTFRCDPISEHNRLYWYRQTLGQGPEFLTYFQNEAQLEKSRLLSDRFSAERPKGSFSTLEIQRTEQGDSAMYLCASSYDTATGGGGYTFGSGTRLTVV.

As regards this clone: A much larger clone lies a single base off, so this may be a read error. Within the sample, other DNA sequences also encode this same CDR3. The chain is built from TRBV29-1 and TRBJ2-3; TRBD1 aligns across 8 bases. V was clipped by 8 bases and J by 3 bases; unmatched bases: 7. The CDR3 has 13 amino acids. In germline, CDR1 is SQVTM, CDR2 ANQGSEA. The CDR3 DNA reads as TGCAGCTCTCTGACAGGGGTTACAGATACGCAGTATTTT. It specifies CSSLTGVTDTQYF.

This sequence joins TRBV5-1 and TRBJ2-7; a weak D match, TRBD1 (6 bases). This CDR3 has 15 amino acids. Germline-derived CDR1 and CDR2 are SGHRS and YFSETQ. The germline V and J ends were trimmed by 0 bases and 6 bases, with 16 bases remaining between them. CDR3 sequence (DNA): TGCGCCAGCAGCTTGGGGACAGATGGGATTGCCGAGCAGTACTTC. It codes for CASSLGTDGIAEQYF.

The J gene is TRBJ1-1, the V gene TRBV27; D remains ambiguous. The V end was cut by 2 bases, the J end by 4 bases, with 8 bases between. Germline CDR1 is MNHEY and CDR2 is SMNVEV (reference sequence). CDR3 size: 13 residues. Here the CDR3 DNA reads TGTGCCAGCAGTTTAGGGGTGGGCACTGAAGCTTTCTTT. Translating gives CASSLGVGTEAFF.

The chain links TRBV7-2 to TRBJ1-1, with D uncertain. The germline V gene has CDR1 SGHTA and CDR2 FQGNSA. The CDR3 length is 14 residues. V gave up 1 base and J gave up 0 bases, with 6 bases separating them. The CDR3 loop is CASSLDQVNTEAFF. The CDR3 DNA reads as TGTGCCAGCAGCTTAGACCAGGTGAACACTGAAGCTTTCTTT.

As concerns this clone: Different DNA sequences within this sample yield the same CDR3. The chain is built from TRBV27 and TRBJ2-2; a weak D match, TRBD1 (7 bases). Trimming stripped 6 bases from V and 0 bases from J, with 11 bases between. CDR1 is MNHEY and CDR2 is SMNVEV in the germline V gene (reference sequence). This CDR3 comprises 15 residues. Written as DNA, the CDR3 is TGTGCCAGCAGCCCCAGGGGGGCGAACACCGGGGAGCTGTTTTTT. It yields the protein CASSPRGANTGELFF.